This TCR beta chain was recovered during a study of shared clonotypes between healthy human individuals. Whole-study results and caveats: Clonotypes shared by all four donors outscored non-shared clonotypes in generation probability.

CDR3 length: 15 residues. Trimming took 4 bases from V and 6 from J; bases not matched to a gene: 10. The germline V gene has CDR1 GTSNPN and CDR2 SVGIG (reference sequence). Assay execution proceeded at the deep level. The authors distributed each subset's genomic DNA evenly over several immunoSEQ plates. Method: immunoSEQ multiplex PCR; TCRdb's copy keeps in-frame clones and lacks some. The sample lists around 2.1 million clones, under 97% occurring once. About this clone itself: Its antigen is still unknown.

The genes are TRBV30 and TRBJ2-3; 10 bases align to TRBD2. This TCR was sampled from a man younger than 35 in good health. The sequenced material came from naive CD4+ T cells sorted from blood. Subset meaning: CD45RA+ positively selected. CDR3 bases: TGTGCCTGGACCGGCACGGGACTAGCGTTGGATACGCAGTATTTT. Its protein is CAWTGTGLALDTQYF.